The source of this T cell receptor (beta chain) is a study of shared clonotypes between healthy human individuals. Study-level background: For every donor, three CD4 naive, three CD4 memory, two CD8 naive and one CD8 memory plates were used.

Deep level was the assay's run setting. Sequencing used immunoSEQ multiplex PCR; TCRdb keeps in-frame clones, though not all of them. The data hold about 2 million clones, with about 95% observed a single time. Findings and caveats of the study: The study generally estimated greater richness for naive than memory subsets.

Naive CD8 isolation took CD45RO-negative cells positively selected for CCR7 and excluded terminally differentiated effector memory CD45RA+ cells. Worth noting for this clone: The antigen remains undetermined.

This CDR3 is 13 amino acids long. V dropped 2 bases and J dropped 8; count of bases not matched to a gene: 2. Germline lookup yields CDR1 MNHNY and CDR2 SVGAGI (reference sequence). Sequencing was carried out using naive CD8+ T cells sorted from blood. The chain is built from TRBV6-6 and TRBJ1-1; 10 bases fit TRBD1. This TCR derives from a man aged 18 to 35 in good health. The CDR3 sequence: CASSYGGQGEAFF. The DNA of the CDR3 is TGTGCCAGCAGTTACGGGGGACAGGGGGAAGCTTTCTTT.